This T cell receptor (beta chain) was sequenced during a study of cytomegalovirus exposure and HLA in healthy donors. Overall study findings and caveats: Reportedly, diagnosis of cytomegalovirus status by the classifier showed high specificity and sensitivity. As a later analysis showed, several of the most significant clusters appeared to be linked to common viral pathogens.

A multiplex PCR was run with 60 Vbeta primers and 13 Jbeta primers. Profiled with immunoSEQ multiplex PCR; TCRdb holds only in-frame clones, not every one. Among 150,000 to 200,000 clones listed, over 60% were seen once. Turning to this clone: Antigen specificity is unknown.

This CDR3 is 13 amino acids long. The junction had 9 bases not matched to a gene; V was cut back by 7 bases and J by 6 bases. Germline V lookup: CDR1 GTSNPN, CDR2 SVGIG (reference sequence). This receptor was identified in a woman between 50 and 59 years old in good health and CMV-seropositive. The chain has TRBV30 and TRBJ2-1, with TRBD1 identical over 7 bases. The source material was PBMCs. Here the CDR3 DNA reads TGTGCCTTGATCCGGGACAGTGTCAATGAGCAGTTCTTC. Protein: CALIRDSVNEQFF.